This T cell receptor (beta chain) was retrieved from a study of blood T cell repertoires in COVID-19. Study summary: Samples of COVID-19 (acute and convalescent) were obtained from the United States, Italy and Spain. PBMCs, B-cell-depleted T cells, or T cells were the source of the cDNA or gDNA that made up the material.

Authors' analysis steps: How many nucleated cells were present was estimated from reference gene primer amplification. Sequencing used immunoSEQ multiplex PCR; TCRdb keeps in-frame clones, though not all of them. That table supplies the V and J calls and clone size; D and trimming were determined from the DNA. The repertoire holds about 55,000 clones, with just under 85% as singletons. CDR3 length: 17 amino acids. CDR1 and CDR2 (germline): MNHEY, SMNVEV (reference sequence). The V and J ends lost 4 bases and 6 bases respectively, with 22 bases between them. The TCR originated in a human donor in a cohort sampled during active COVID-19. V and J are TRBV27 and TRBJ2-1; TRBD1 is a possible D gene (7 bases). Sample: peripheral blood. Here the CDR3 DNA reads TGTGCCAGCAGTTCGGGAGTAGGGGGCTGGGGGACCAATGAGCAGTTCTTC. It is translated as CASSSGVGGWGTNEQFF.